Detailed here is one T cell receptor beta chain. It lacks a known antigen. Per-base quality was not reported, and no clone a single base away is much larger than it. The sample comes from a study of beta chain features in type 1 diabetes (dated by TCRdb to the late 2010s). At the level of the whole study: Patients and healthy donors did not differ in mean age, gender distribution, total cell number or subset yield. In the study, TCRB repertoires of sorted circulating CD4+ T cell subsets from recently diagnosed type 1 diabetes patients were compared with those of matched healthy donors. A total of approximately 99,000,000 sorted cells were examined across all samples, and RNA yield correlated strongly with the number of cells per subset. Regulatory and stem cell-like memory subsets were obtained from only 8 patients and about 8 healthy donors, while naive and central memory subsets were obtained from all 30 or so donors. Points the paper makes about the study in general: In all four CD4+ subsets, TCRB CDR3 length was moderately but significantly shorter in type 1 diabetes patients. Shorter templates might have been favored by PCR, but patient and control samples were amplified and corrected together, so both groups would have been affected equally by any skew. Naive, central memory and regulatory TCRB repertoires appeared to be more alike among patients than among healthy donors. At VDJ recombination sites, patients with type 1 diabetes made fewer insertions and deleted more nucleotides, a pattern implying thymic rearrangement abnormalities. Because cDNA was sequenced instead of genomic DNA, highly expressing activated cells could be over-represented, though the groups showed no difference in activation or CD3 levels. Because small numbers of individuals were included in the HLA sub-analyses, any influence of HLA type on TCRB rearrangement was left unresolved.

All of the isolated RNA was reverse transcribed with the High Capacity cDNA Reverse Transcription Kit, so expressed TCRB transcripts were sequenced. Naive, central memory and regulatory T cell samples underwent deep immunoSEQ sequencing, averaging roughly 3.4 million total reads per sample. Sorted cells were lysed in RLT buffer, and RNA was extracted using DNase-treated RNeasy Micro or Mini kits according to cell number. Each cell subset was processed on its own to prevent cross-contamination, while patient and healthy donor samples were processed together. Using the immunoSEQ multiplex PCR, TCRB sequences were amplified from cDNA into 87-bp fragments spanning the CDR3 region. Sequencing of the amplicons was performed on the Illumina HiSeq platform. The authors' pipeline ran thus. Synthetic template baselines were used to correct PCR bias computationally, reads within Hamming distance 2 were collapsed together, and singletons that could not be merged were discarded. By aligning reads against IMGT, V, D and J genes, CDR3 length, and insertions or deletions at six rearrangement sites were assigned. Within each subset, clonotype counts were normalized to sorted cell number, after which true diversity and Gini coefficients were computed with the tcR R package. The overlap coefficient, calculated on TCRB nucleotide sequences, was used to quantify repertoire sharing. Out-of-frame TCRB sequences from naive cells were analyzed to stand in for the pre-selection repertoire. TCRdb provides this immuneACCESS table in a form limited to in-frame rearrangements. Some clones are lacking; in checked studies, under half of them reflect an unresolved V gene, and why the rest are absent is not known. That table is the source of V, J and clone size, and D and trimming were worked out from the DNA. Recorded for this sample are 330,000 or so clones; 10% to 15% of them occurred a single time. Jointly, the top ten make up over 0.008% of the sample.

From the germline V gene, CDR1 is SQVTM and CDR2 is ANQGSEA. Deletion took 7 bases off V and 4 bases off J, with a span of 13 bases between the germline ends. Measured from the cysteine to the phenylalanine, the CDR3 is 12 residues long. Only the CDR3 region is kept as DNA, spanning 36 bases read in frame from base 1. From each donor, a single peripheral blood sample of about 100 mL on average was drawn into heparinised tubes. Using a panel that included CD45RO, CCR7, CD25, CD127, CD95 and CD27, naive, central memory, regulatory and stem cell-like memory CD4+ T cells were sorted on a BD FACSAria II. Every sorted population had a purity above 95%. Right away, PBMCs were isolated by Lymphoprep density gradient centrifugation and were stained directly, with no culture step. So that batch effects would be minimized, each experiment stained and sorted samples in pairs, pairing one healthy donor with one patient.

The receptor chain draws on TRBV29-1 and TRBJ1-2, and possibly TRBD1, on 6 matching bases. Sequenced material: naive CD4+ T cells from blood. This sample's cell subset or site label indicates: true naive CD4+ T cells. This clonotype was obtained from a woman aged 18-29 years with type 1 diabetes. The CDR3 here reads CSAGAGPYGYTF. The DNA sequence is TGCAGCGCAGGGGCAGGGCCCTATGGCTACACCTTC.